The sequence of this TCR beta chain was determined in a study of T cell repertoires in cytomegalovirus infection (dated 2019 in TCRdb). Some background on the complete study: Recently identified HLA-C-restricted CMV epitopes, whose presentation resists viral immunomodulation, were targeted by peptide stimulations together with well-studied HLA-B-restricted epitopes. Because public TCR beta signatures pointed to carriage of CMV infection together with the matching HLA type, the HLA type of each donor mattered for the analysis. General conclusions and limits of the study: Cumulative frequency of public TCR beta family members discriminated carriers of CMV infection plus the relevant HLA type in this cohort and an independent approximately 350-donor cohort. In the ex vivo response, HLA-C-restricted CMV-specific TCR beta clonotypes were dominant, and in two of eight donors the single most frequent clonotype came from this HLA-C-restricted group.

TCRdb lists the instrument as Illumina HiSeq 1500. TCRdb passed the public sequencing reads through fastp at Q25 and MiXCR, retaining productive beta sequences. Rows merge per CDR3 protein into single entries with the most common DNA and genes. The sample yields about 920,000 distinct CDR3 sequences; less than 35% were counted once. The ten largest clones take up more than 12% of the sample. This clonotype has just one count. The antigen it recognizes is unknown. Per-base quality was not reported, and no clone a single base away is much larger than it. One read yields weak evidence. In light of the paper, this sample's treatment or condition label describes: in vitro stimulation with specific CMV peptide epitopes to enrich CMV-specific T cells. Trimming accounts for 7 bases at V and 5 bases at J, while the number of junction bases matched to no gene is 10. CDR3 length: 15 amino acids, cysteine to phenylalanine. CDR3 DNA only is kept here, 45 bases in frame from base 1. From the germline V gene, CDR1 is SNHLY and CDR2 is FYNNEI.

Sequencing was performed on cultured CD8+ T cells from PBMCs, taken from culture after CMV antigen stimulation. This sequence was found in a human donor in good health (CMV status not recorded). Some clones in this sample may be carry-over from other donors' samples. The rearranged chain carries TRBV2 and TRBJ2-5; the junction holds 10 bases that match TRBD1. Here is the DNA: TGTGCCAGCACCAGGTGGGACAGGGGTTTGGAGACCCAGTACTTC. Its protein is CASTRWDRGLETQYF. When the CDR3 is completed using the reference TRBV2 and TRBJ2-5 genes on either side, the full variable domain is EPEVTQTPSHQVTQMGQEVILRCVPISNHLYFYWYRQILGQKVEFLVSFYNNEISEKSEIFDDQFSVERPDGSNFTLKIRSTKLEDSAMYFCASTRWDRGLETQYFGPGTRLLVL.